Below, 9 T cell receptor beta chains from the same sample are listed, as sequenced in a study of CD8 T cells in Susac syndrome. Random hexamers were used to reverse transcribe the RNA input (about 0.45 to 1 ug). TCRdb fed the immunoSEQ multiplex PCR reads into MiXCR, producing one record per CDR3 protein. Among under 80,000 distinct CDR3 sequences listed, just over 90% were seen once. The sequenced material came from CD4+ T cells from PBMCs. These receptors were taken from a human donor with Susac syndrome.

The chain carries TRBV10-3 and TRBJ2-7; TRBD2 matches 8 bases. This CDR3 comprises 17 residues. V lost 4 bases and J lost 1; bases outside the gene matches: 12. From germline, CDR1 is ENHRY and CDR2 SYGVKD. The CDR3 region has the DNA TGTGCCATCAGTGGCCGTAGCGGGATAGGTCCTTCCTACGAGCAGTACTTC. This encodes CAISGRSGIGPSYEQYF.

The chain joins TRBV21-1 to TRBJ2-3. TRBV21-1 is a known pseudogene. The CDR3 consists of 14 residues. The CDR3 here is CASSNRPSTDTQYF. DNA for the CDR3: TGTGCCAGCAGCAACAGGCCTAGCACAGATACGCAGTATTTT.

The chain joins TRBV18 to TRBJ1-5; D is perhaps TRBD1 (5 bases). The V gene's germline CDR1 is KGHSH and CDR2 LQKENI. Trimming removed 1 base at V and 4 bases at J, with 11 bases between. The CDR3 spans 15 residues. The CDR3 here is CASSPRQGPNQPQHF. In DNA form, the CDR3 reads TGTGCCAGCTCACCACGGCAGGGACCTAATCAGCCCCAGCATTTT. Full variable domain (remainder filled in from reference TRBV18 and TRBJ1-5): NAGVMQNPRHLVRRRGQEARLRCSPMKGHSHVYWYRQLPEEGLKFMVYLQKENIIDESGMPKERFSAEFPKEGPSILRIQQVVRGDSAAYFCASSPRQGPNQPQHFGDGTRLSIL.

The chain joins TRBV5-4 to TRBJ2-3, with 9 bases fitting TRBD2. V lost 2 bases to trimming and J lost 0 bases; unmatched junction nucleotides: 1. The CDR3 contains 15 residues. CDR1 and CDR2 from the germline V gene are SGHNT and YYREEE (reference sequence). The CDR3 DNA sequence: TGTGCCAGCAGCTTTAGCGGGAGAAGCACAGATACGCAGTATTTT. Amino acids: CASSFSGRSTDTQYF.

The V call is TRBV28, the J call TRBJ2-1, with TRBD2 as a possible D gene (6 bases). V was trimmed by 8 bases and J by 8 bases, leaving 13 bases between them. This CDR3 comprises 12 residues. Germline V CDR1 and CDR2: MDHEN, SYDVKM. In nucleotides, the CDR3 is TGTGCCAGCGAAGGGTGGGGGGATGAGCAGTTCTTC. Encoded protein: CASEGWGDEQFF.

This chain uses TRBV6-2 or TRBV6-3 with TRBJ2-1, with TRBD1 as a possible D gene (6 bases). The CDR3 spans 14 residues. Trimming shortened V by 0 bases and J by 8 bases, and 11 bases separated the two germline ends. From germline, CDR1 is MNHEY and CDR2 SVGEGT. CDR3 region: CASSYSLQGDEQFF. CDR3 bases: TGTGCCAGCAGTTACTCGCTACAGGGAGATGAGCAGTTCTTC.

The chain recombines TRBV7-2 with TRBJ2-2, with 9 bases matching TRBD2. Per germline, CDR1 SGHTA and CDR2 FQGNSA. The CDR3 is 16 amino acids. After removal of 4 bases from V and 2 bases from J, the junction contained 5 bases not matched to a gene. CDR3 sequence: CASSSPGLANTGELFF. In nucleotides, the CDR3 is TGTGCCAGCAGCTCACCGGGACTAGCCAACACCGGGGAGCTGTTTTTT.

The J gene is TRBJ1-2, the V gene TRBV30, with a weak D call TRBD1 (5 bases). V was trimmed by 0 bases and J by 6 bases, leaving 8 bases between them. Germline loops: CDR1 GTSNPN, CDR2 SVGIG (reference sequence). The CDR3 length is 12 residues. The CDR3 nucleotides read TGTGCCTGGAGTGTAGGAGGGGATGGCTACACCTTC. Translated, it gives CAWSVGGDGYTF.

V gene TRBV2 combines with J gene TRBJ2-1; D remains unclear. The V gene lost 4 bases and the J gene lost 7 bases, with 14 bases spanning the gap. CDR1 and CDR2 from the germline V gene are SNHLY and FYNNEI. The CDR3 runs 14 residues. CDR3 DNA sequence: TGTGCCAGCAGTGTTAGGGCCCCTCGAAATGAGCAGTTCTTC. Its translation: CASSVRAPRNEQFF.